One sample yielded the 20 T cell receptor beta chains listed below, sequenced in a study of shared clonotypes between healthy human individuals. As defined, naive CD8 cells were CD45RO-negative and positively selected for CCR7, with terminally differentiated effector memory CD45RA+ cells excluded. Some clones are missing from TCRdb's copy, which holds only in-frame ones; the method was immunoSEQ multiplex PCR. The data show around 2.1 million clones, 93% seen once. The sample comprised naive CD8+ T cells from PBMCs. These receptors were collected from a man between 18 and 35 years old in good health. Some clones in this sample may be carry-over from other donors' samples.

The rearrangement uses TRBV18 and TRBJ1-2; D is ambiguous. The CDR3 contains 20 residues. Germline V gives CDR1 KGHSH, CDR2 LQKENI. The V gene lost 2 bases and the J gene lost 7 bases, with 32 bases spanning the gap. The DNA of the CDR3 is TGTGCCAGCTCACCATTCAAGTGGCAACAAGCGATCGGCCCGCGGGTTGGCTACACCTTC. Protein: CASSPFKWQQAIGPRVGYTF.

This rearrangement joins TRBV29-1 to TRBJ2-3; 8 bases match TRBD1. Germline V lookup: CDR1 SQVTM, CDR2 ANQGSEA. This CDR3 region has 13 residues. The V segment lost 8 bases and the J segment 6 bases; nucleotides outside the gene matches: 10. CDR3 residues: CSLMGTGRDTQYF. The CDR3 DNA sequence: TGCAGCCTGATGGGGACAGGACGGGATACGCAGTATTTT.

A single count supports this clone. V gene TRBV14 combines with J gene TRBJ2-7; 8 bases match TRBD2. Trimming removed 4 bases from V and 4 bases from J; junction bases left unmatched: 3. CDR1 and CDR2 (germline): SGHDN, FVKESK. The CDR3 sequence is 13 residues long. CDR3 protein: CASSPGTRYEQYF. The CDR3 DNA follows: TGTGCCAGCAGCCCCGGGACTAGGTACGAGCAGTACTTC. Full variable domain (outside the CDR3, taken from reference TRBV14 and TRBJ2-7): EAGVTQFPSHSVIEKGQTVTLRCDPISGHDNLYWYRRVMGKEIKFLLHFVKESKQDESGMPNNRFLAERTGGTYSTLKVQPAELEDSGVYFCASSPGTRYEQYFGPGTRLTVT.

The rearrangement joins TRBV11-2 to TRBJ2-7, with D maybe TRBD2 (5 bases). Trimming left V 5 bases short and J 5 bases short, with 19 bases between. The germline gives CDR1 SGHAT, CDR2 FQNNGV. This CDR3 comprises 15 residues. The CDR3 protein is CASSHREAGVNEQYF. Here the CDR3 DNA reads TGTGCCAGCAGCCACCGTGAGGCGGGTGTCAACGAGCAGTACTTC.

The genes are TRBV28 and TRBJ2-7; no definite D call. Trimming cost V 2 bases and J 7 bases, with 12 bases left between them. Germline V lookup: CDR1 MDHEN, CDR2 SYDVKM. This CDR3 contains 13 residues. Here the CDR3 DNA reads TGTGCCAGCAGTTTAGTTGTCCTTCGGGAGCAGTACTTC. This gives the protein CASSLVVLREQYF.

This chain uses TRBV10-3 with TRBJ2-1; TRBD2 agrees at 9 bases. The CDR3 is 15 residues long. Germline loops: CDR1 ENHRY, CDR2 SYGVKD. The V and J ends lost 6 bases and 0 bases, in that order; junction bases with no gene match: 3. CDR3 amino acids: CAIRDSGSSYNEQFF. In DNA, the CDR3 is TGTGCCATCAGAGATAGCGGGAGCTCCTACAATGAGCAGTTCTTC.

The chain combines TRBV19 with TRBJ2-3; the match to TRBD2 covers 10 bases. Germline loops: CDR1 LNHDA, CDR2 SQIVND (reference sequence). The CDR3 extends over 18 amino acids. V lost 0 bases to trimming and J lost 3 bases; unmatched junction nucleotides: 9. The CDR3 region is CASSIDRASGSLTDTQYF. CDR3 nucleotide sequence: TGTGCCAGTAGTATAGATAGGGCTAGCGGGAGCTTGACAGATACGCAGTATTTT.

This clone was detected only once. This chain links TRBV29-1 with TRBJ2-3; 8 bases fit TRBD2. This CDR3 has 15 residues. The germline gives CDR1 SQVTM, CDR2 ANQGSEA. The junction had 10 bases not matched to a gene; V was cut back by 3 bases and J by 5 bases. The CDR3 loop is CSVDYLAGVRDTQYF. The CDR3 nucleotides are TGCAGCGTTGACTATCTAGCGGGCGTTCGAGATACGCAGTATTTT.

This sequence joins TRBV7-9 and TRBJ1-3; D not resolved. V was cut by 1 base and J by 4 bases, with 8 bases left in between. CDR3 length: 14 residues. CDR1 and CDR2 from the germline V gene are SEHNR and FQNEAQ (reference sequence). DNA for the CDR3: TGTGCCAGCAGCTTAGAGCTCAGGGGAAACACCATATATTTT. It translates to CASSLELRGNTIYF.

With regard to this clone: Other nucleotide sequences in the sample specify the same CDR3. The CDR3 nucleotides read TGTGCCAGCAGTCCTAGCGGGAGTTTATACAATGAGCAGTTCTTC. Protein product: CASSPSGSLYNEQFF. The chain combines TRBV7-9 with TRBJ2-1; 10 bases match TRBD2. This CDR3 is built from 15 residues. Germline V gene data show CDR1 as SEHNR and CDR2 as FQNEAQ (reference sequence). Trimming took 6 bases from V and 4 from J; bases not matched to a gene: 6.

The V gene is TRBV10-3, the J gene TRBJ2-7; 8 bases match TRBD2. Looked up from germline, CDR1 is ENHRY and CDR2 is SYGVKD. CDR3 length: 14 amino acids. With V trimmed by 6 bases and J by 5 bases, 9 bases remained unmatched. The CDR3, as DNA: TGTGCCATCAGGGAAAGCGGGAGCCCCCACGAGCAGTACTTC. Its translation is CAIRESGSPHEQYF.

The rearrangement uses TRBV28 and TRBJ1-5, with 10 bases lining up with TRBD1. Germline CDR1 MDHEN, CDR2 SYDVKM. This CDR3 region has 16 residues. J lost 9 bases, V lost 6 bases, and 14 bases had no gene match. The CDR3 region has the DNA TGTGCCAGCAGCCCCCGGGACAGGGGAATTTTATGGCCCCAGCATTTT. Translating gives CASSPRDRGILWPQHF.

V usage is TRBV10-3 and J usage is TRBJ2-3; no reliable D call. The CDR3 has 13 amino acids. With 3 bases removed from V and 2 bases from J, the gap between germline ends came to 6 bases. The germline CDR1 and CDR2 sequences are ENHRY and SYGVKD. CDR3 protein: CAISDSFTDTQYF. DNA for the CDR3: TGTGCCATCAGTGACTCTTTCACAGATACGCAGTATTTT.

The chain links TRBV5-4 to TRBJ1-1; TRBD1 matches at 7 bases. After removal of 4 bases from V and 0 bases from J, the junction contained 9 bases not matched to a gene. Germline CDR1 and CDR2: SGHNT and YYREEE (reference sequence). The CDR3 spans 16 residues. The CDR3 loop reads CASSQGGAGLNTEAFF. CDR3 coding DNA: TGTGCCAGCAGCCAGGGGGGGGCAGGTTTGAACACTGAAGCTTTCTTT.

J is TRBJ2-2 and V is TRBV15; 11 bases fit TRBD2. There are 15 residues in the CDR3. J was trimmed by 6 bases and V by 6 bases; bases with no gene match: 6. Germline CDR1 reads LNHNV; CDR2 reads YYDKDF (reference sequence). CDR3 sequence: CATSSTSGIPGELFF. Written as DNA, the CDR3 is TGTGCCACCAGTTCGACTAGCGGGATCCCCGGGGAGCTGTTTTTT.

The rearrangement uses TRBV4-3 and TRBJ2-1; 10 nucleotides align to TRBD2. The V gene end was trimmed by 0 bases and the J gene end by 9 bases; junction bases not matched to a gene: 8. The germline CDR1 and CDR2 sequences are LGHNA and YSLEER. The CDR3 sequence is 16 residues long. The CDR3 nucleotides are TGCGCCAGCAGCCAAGATAGGTCTAGCGGGAGTAGTGAGCAGTTCTTC. Amino acids: CASSQDRSSGSSEQFF.

This rearrangement joins TRBV28 to TRBJ1-2, with 7 bases that match TRBD1. This CDR3 comprises 14 residues. CDR1 is MDHEN and CDR2 is SYDVKM in the germline V gene. Unmatched junction bases numbered 10, after V lost 4 bases and J lost 8 bases. CDR3 protein: CASSSGQSSRGYTF. The CDR3 DNA reads TGTGCCAGCAGTTCGGGACAGTCCTCTCGGGGCTACACCTTC.

The chain has TRBV7-9 and TRBJ2-2, with 9 bases that match TRBD1. V shed 6 bases and J 1 base; nucleotides not matched to a gene: 3. CDR1 is SEHNR and CDR2 is FQNEAQ in the germline V gene (reference sequence). The CDR3 has 15 amino acids. CDR3 DNA sequence: TGTGCCAGCAGAACGGACAGGGGGAACACCGGGGAGCTGTTTTTT. This encodes CASRTDRGNTGELFF.

The CDR3 DNA is TGTGCCAGCAGTTTATCGGTTGTCTACACCTTC. Encoded protein: CASSLSVVYTF. The chain employs TRBV28 and TRBJ1-2, with no clear D. The V end lost 1 base, the J end lost 10 bases, and 7 bases lay between the germline ends. The CDR3 is made up of 11 amino acids. The germline V gene encodes CDR1 MDHEN and CDR2 SYDVKM.

V gene TRBV5-1 combines with J gene TRBJ1-1; D is perhaps TRBD1 (5 bases). The CDR3 has 15 amino acids. V was clipped by 4 bases and J by 3 bases, with 16 bases between them. Germline V gene lookup returns CDR1 SGHRS and CDR2 YFSETQ. The CDR3 DNA reads TGCGCCAGCAGCGGCGGCCCGGGGGGAGACACTGAAGCTTTCTTT. This gives the protein CASSGGPGGDTEAFF.